These T cell receptor beta chains were read from a single sample in a study of glioma-infiltrating T cells. TCRdb independently ran MiXCR on the multiplex PCR reads; one entry per CDR3 protein. This sample has under 200,000 distinct CDR3 sequences, with around 40% found just once. Sequences were obtained from glioma tissue, nonneoplastic brain tissue, or PBMCs (not recorded which). The source of these receptors is a human donor with low-grade glioma or glioblastoma, undergoing nonglioma brain surgery, or in good health (not recorded which). The CDR3 runs from the conserved cysteine through the conserved F or W. The D gene is left open where the match is weak. Where a row states a size, it is once, few, many or the class of an expanded clone; other rows omit it.

size: .; J: TRBJ2-3; D: TRBD2; V: TRBV7-2; length: 16; CDR3: CASSTPGLAGQDTQYF; DNA: TGTGCCAGCAGCACACCGGGACTAGCGGGACAAGATACGCAGTATTTT
size: many; J: TRBJ2-6; D: .; V: TRBV6-1; length: 16; CDR3: CASSEAGLSGANVLTF; DNA: TGTGCCAGCAGTGAAGCGGGGCTCTCCGGGGCCAACGTCCTGACTTTC
size: many; J: TRBJ2-3; D: .; V: TRBV7-2; length: 14; CDR3: CASSLAGTTDTQYF; DNA: TGTGCCAGCAGCTTAGCCGGGACAACAGATACGCAGTATTTT
size: .; J: TRBJ1-1; D: TRBD1; V: TRBV29-1; length: 13; CDR3: CSVKQGARTEAFF; DNA: TGCAGCGTCAAACAGGGGGCGCGCACTGAAGCTTTCTTT
size: many; J: TRBJ1-3; D: TRBD1; V: TRBV20-1; length: 15; CDR3: CSARPGQGNGNTIYF; DNA: TGCAGTGCCCGACCGGGACAGGGGAATGGAAACACCATATATTTT
size: .; J: TRBJ2-1; D: TRBD2; V: TRBV6-2/TRBV6-3; length: 12; CDR3: CASSPGLAEQFF; DNA: TGTGCCAGCAGCCCCGGACTAGCGGAGCAGTTCTTC
size: medium-sized; J: TRBJ1-5; D: .; V: TRBV15; length: 14; CDR3: CATSRVDSNQPQHF; DNA: TGTGCCACCAGCAGAGTGGACAGCAATCAGCCCCAGCATTTT
size: .; J: TRBJ1-1; D: .; V: TRBV3-1; length: 14; CDR3: CASSQEGRLTEAFF; DNA: TGTGCCAGCAGCCAAGAGGGCCGACTCACTGAAGCTTTCTTT
size: many; J: TRBJ2-1; D: TRBD2; V: TRBV3-1; length: 13; CDR3: CASTGGPWNEQFF; DNA: TGTGCCAGCACGGGAGGGCCGTGGAATGAGCAGTTCTTC
size: .; J: TRBJ2-4; D: .; V: TRBV9; length: 13; CDR3: CASSVAGSDIQYF; DNA: TGTGCCAGCAGCGTAGCAGGGAGCGACATTCAGTACTTC
size: .; J: TRBJ2-7; D: .; V: TRBV20-1; length: 14; CDR3: CSAKKDGTSYEQYF; DNA: TGCAGCGCCAAGAAGGACGGAACCTCCTACGAGCAGTACTTC
size: few; J: TRBJ1-5; D: .; V: TRBV10-3; length: 14; CDR3: CAISDADSHQPQHF; DNA: TGTGCCATCAGTGACGCCGACAGCCATCAGCCCCAGCATTTT
size: few; J: TRBJ2-1; D: .; V: TRBV29-1; length: 12; CDR3: CSVVTGPNEQFF; DNA: TGCAGCGTTGTTACAGGGCCCAATGAGCAGTTCTTC
size: many; J: TRBJ1-1; D: .; V: TRBV28; length: 14; CDR3: CASSFAQGNTEAFF; DNA: TGTGCCAGCAGTTTTGCTCAGGGAAACACTGAAGCTTTCTTT
size: few; J: TRBJ1-1; D: .; V: TRBV13; length: 13; CDR3: CASSFGSNVEAFF; DNA: TGTGCCAGCAGCTTTGGAAGCAACGTGGAAGCTTTCTTT
size: .; J: TRBJ2-6; D: TRBD2; V: TRBV19; length: 17; CDR3: CATLAGALPSGANVLTF; DNA: TGTGCCACCCTAGCGGGAGCCCTACCCTCTGGGGCCAACGTCCTGACTTTC
size: .; J: TRBJ2-5; D: .; V: TRBV2; length: 13; CDR3: CASSGGFEQTQYF; DNA: TGTGCCAGCAGTGGTGGGTTTGAACAGACCCAGTACTTC
size: .; J: TRBJ1-2; D: .; V: TRBV19; length: 13; CDR3: CASSMQQNYGYTF; DNA: TGTGCCAGTAGTATGCAACAGAATTATGGCTACACCTTC
size: .; J: TRBJ2-1; D: .; V: TRBV2; length: 14; CDR3: CATTGTRPSNEQFF; DNA: TGTGCCACCACAGGGACTCGGCCGTCCAATGAGCAGTTCTTC
size: .; J: TRBJ2-5; D: .; V: TRBV29-1; length: 12; CDR3: CSGESSGETQYF; DNA: TGCAGCGGGGAGTCGTCGGGAGAGACCCAGTACTTC
size: .; J: TRBJ2-1; D: TRBD2; V: TRBV29-1; length: 13; CDR3: CSVGTSGNNEQFF; DNA: TGCAGCGTTGGGACTAGCGGTAACAATGAGCAGTTCTTC
size: .; J: TRBJ1-1; D: .; V: TRBV20-1; length: 14; CDR3: CSASLPSGDPEAFF; DNA: TGCAGTGCTTCCCTACCCAGTGGGGACCCTGAAGCTTTCTTT
size: many; J: TRBJ2-1; D: TRBD2; V: TRBV5-4; length: 15; CDR3: CASRPTSGRYNEQFF; DNA: TGTGCCAGCAGACCTACTAGCGGGAGATACAATGAGCAGTTCTTC
size: few; J: TRBJ2-1; D: TRBD2; V: TRBV24-1; length: 19; CDR3: CATSDPRGGSGRRYNEQFF; DNA: TGTGCCACCAGTGACCCTCGAGGTGGTAGCGGGAGACGCTACAATGAGCAGTTCTTC
size: .; J: TRBJ2-3; D: TRBD2; V: TRBV12-3/TRBV12-4; length: 14; CDR3: CASMGLVLPDTQYF; DNA: TGTGCCAGCATGGGACTAGTGCTGCCAGATACGCAGTATTTT
size: .; J: TRBJ2-3; D: .; V: TRBV5-1; length: 15; CDR3: CASSLKLGPTDTQYF; DNA: TGCGCCAGCAGCTTGAAATTGGGACCCACAGATACGCAGTATTTT
size: many; J: TRBJ2-5; D: .; V: TRBV28; length: 14; CDR3: CASSPARIQETQYF; DNA: TGTGCCAGCAGCCCCGCGCGGATACAAGAGACCCAGTACTTC
size: few; J: TRBJ2-1; D: .; V: TRBV7-9; length: 11; CDR3: CASGKGDEQFF; DNA: TGTGCCAGCGGAAAGGGGGATGAGCAGTTCTTC
size: .; J: TRBJ2-3; D: .; V: TRBV7-9; length: 13; CDR3: CASSQPATDTQYF; DNA: TGTGCCAGCTCACAACCGGCCACAGATACGCAGTATTTT
size: many; J: TRBJ2-7; D: .; V: TRBV3-1; length: 12; CDR3: CASSHTRGEQYF; DNA: TGTGCCAGCAGCCACACTAGAGGCGAGCAGTACTTC
size: .; J: TRBJ2-1; D: .; V: TRBV6-1; length: 15; CDR3: CASRRRVSSGNEQFF; DNA: TGTGCCAGCAGGCGCCGGGTTTCCTCCGGGAATGAGCAGTTCTTC
size: once; J: TRBJ1-1; D: .; V: TRBV28; length: 14; CDR3: CASSLAGGRAEAFF; DNA: TGTGCCAGCAGCTTGGCCGGAGGACGGGCTGAAGCTTTCTTT
size: many; J: TRBJ2-7; D: .; V: TRBV20-1; length: 11; CDR3: CSASYGTEQYF; DNA: TGCAGTGCTAGTTACGGGACGGAGCAGTACTTC
size: .; J: TRBJ1-5; D: .; V: TRBV28; length: 14; CDR3: CACSSPLMDQPQHF; DNA: TGTGCCTGCAGCTCTCCCTTGATGGATCAGCCCCAGCATTTT
size: few; J: TRBJ1-2; D: .; V: TRBV7-2; length: 14; CDR3: CASSLGARSYGYTF; DNA: TGTGCCAGCAGCTTAGGGGCGAGGTCCTATGGCTACACCTTC
size: few; J: TRBJ2-7; D: .; V: TRBV7-2; length: 12; CDR3: CASSLNIYEQYF; DNA: TGTGCCAGCAGCTTAAATATCTACGAGCAGTACTTC
size: .; J: TRBJ1-6; D: .; V: TRBV12-3/TRBV12-4; length: 14; CDR3: CASSFQGNRSPLHF; DNA: TGTGCCAGCAGTTTTCAGGGGAACAGATCACCCCTCCACTTT
size: many; J: TRBJ2-7; D: TRBD2; V: TRBV20-1; length: 15; CDR3: CSAGPPLAGEHEQYF; DNA: TGCAGTGCTGGGCCCCCACTAGCGGGAGAGCACGAGCAGTACTTC